This T cell receptor (beta chain) was retrieved from a study of molecular identifiers for immune sequencing clone quantification. Findings and caveats of the study: Clones carrying above 20 RNA copies accounted for over 99% of effector molecules, under 1% in naive cells. Identical barcode-sharing TCR molecules could lead to underestimated sizes for highly expanded clones.

Making the bulk TCR libraries relied on previously described methods and listed TCR primers. TCRdb re-derived calls from the PCR reads in MiXCR, one entry per CDR3 protein. The table includes some 88,000 distinct CDR3 sequences, about 21% detected once. This CDR3 spans 14 amino acids. V lost 4 bases and J lost 6, with 12 bases in between. Germline V CDR1 and CDR2: MNHEY, SVGAGI. This clonotype appeared many times. Its antigen remains unidentified. Sequences were obtained from naive CD8+ T cells from blood, with Jurkat cell RNA spiked in. The sample's subset: FACS-sorted CD8+CD4-CCR7+CD45RA+ naive T cells. This clonotype was sampled from a human donor in good health. Some libraries in this study had Jurkat cell RNA spiked in. The V and J genes are TRBV6-5 and TRBJ2-2, with D hard to call. CDR3 sequence reads: CASSFGPKPGELFF. The CDR3 bases are TGTGCCAGCAGTTTTGGGCCCAAACCCGGGGAGCTGTTTTTT.